The clone carrying this TCR beta chain has a handful of counts. The antigen is undetermined. J was trimmed by 9 bases and V by 6 bases; bases with no gene match: 4. CDR1 and CDR2 (germline): MDHEN, SYDVKM. CDR3 length equals 13 residues. Reverse transcribing all isolated RNA meant expressed TCRB transcripts were sequenced. Clones were sequenced by immunoSEQ multiplex PCR, and TCRdb holds only the in-frame ones, with some missing. Of a few hundred thousand clones listed, about 13% are singletons. These data originate in a study of beta chain features in type 1 diabetes. General study findings and limits: Moderately but significantly shorter TCRB CDR3s were found in Type 1 diabetes patients in all four CD4+ subsets.

A CD45RO/CCR7/CD25/CD127/CD95/CD27 panel sorted naive, central memory, regulatory and stem cell-like memory CD4+ cells. Each of the sorted populations had a purity greater than 95%. The chain couples TRBV28 to TRBJ2-1; TRBD2 agrees at 11 bases. The sequence was collected from a woman in her late teens or twenties with type 1 diabetes. Sequencing was carried out using naive CD4+ T cells from blood. DNA for the CDR3: TGTGCCAGCAGCGGTAGCGGGAGGGTTGAGCAGTTCTTC. Translated: CASSGSGRVEQFF.